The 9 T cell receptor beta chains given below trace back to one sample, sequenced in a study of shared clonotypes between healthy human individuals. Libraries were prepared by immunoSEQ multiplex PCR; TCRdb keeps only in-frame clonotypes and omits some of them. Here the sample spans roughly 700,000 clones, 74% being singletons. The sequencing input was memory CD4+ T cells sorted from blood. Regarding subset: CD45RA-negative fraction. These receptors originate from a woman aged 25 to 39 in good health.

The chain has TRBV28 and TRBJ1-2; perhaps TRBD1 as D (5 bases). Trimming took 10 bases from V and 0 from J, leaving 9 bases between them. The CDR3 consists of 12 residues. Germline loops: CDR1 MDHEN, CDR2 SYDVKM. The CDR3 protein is CATSTANYGYTF. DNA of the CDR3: TGTGCCACCTCGACAGCTAACTATGGCTACACCTTC.

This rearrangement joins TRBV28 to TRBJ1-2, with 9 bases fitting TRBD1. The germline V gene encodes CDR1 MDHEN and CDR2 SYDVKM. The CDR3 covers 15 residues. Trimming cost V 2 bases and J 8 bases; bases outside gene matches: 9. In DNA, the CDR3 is TGTGCCAGCAGTTTACGGGTACAGGGGGCGCGAGGCTACACCTTC. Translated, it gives CASSLRVQGARGYTF.

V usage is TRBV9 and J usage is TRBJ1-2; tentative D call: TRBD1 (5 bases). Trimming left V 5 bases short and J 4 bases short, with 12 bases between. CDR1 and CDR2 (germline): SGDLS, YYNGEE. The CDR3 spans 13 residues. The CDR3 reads CASRRGVGYGYTF. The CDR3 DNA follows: TGTGCCAGCAGGAGGGGAGTAGGCTATGGCTACACCTTC.

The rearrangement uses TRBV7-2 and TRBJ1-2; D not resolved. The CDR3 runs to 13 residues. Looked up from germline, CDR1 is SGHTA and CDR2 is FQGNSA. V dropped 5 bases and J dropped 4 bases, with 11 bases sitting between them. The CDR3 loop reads CASSDYYSYGYTF. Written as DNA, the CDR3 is TGTGCCAGCAGCGACTACTACAGCTATGGCTACACCTTC.

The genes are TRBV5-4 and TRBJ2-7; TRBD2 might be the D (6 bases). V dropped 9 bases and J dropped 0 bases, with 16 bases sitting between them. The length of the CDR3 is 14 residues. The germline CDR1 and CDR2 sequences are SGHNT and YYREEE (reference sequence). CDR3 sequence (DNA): TGTGCCACTAAGCCGGGAGAGAGCTCCTACGAGCAGTACTTC. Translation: CATKPGESSYEQYF.

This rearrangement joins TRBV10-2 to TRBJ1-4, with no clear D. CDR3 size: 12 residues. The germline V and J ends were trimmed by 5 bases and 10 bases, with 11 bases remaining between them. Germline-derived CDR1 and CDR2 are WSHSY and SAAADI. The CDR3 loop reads CASSLRGLKLFF. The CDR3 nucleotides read TGCGCCAGCAGTCTCCGAGGCCTAAAACTGTTTTTT.

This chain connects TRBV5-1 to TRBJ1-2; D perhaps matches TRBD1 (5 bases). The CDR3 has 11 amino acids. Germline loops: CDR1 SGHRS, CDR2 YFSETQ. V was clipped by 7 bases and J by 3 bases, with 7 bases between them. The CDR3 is CASGTHYGYTF. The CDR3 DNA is TGCGCCAGCGGGACTCACTATGGCTACACCTTC.

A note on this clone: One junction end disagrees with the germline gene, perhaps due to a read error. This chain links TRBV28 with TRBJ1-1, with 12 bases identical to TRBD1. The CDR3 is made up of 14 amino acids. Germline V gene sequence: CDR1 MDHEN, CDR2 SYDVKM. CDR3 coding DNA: TGTGCCAGCAGTTTAATAGGGACAGGGGGCGGGCAAGGGTTT. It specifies CASSLIGTGGGQGF. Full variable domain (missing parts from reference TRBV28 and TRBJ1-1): DVKVTQSSRYLVKRTGEKVFLECVQDMDHENMFWYRQDPGLGLRLIYFSYDVKMKEKGDIPEGYSVSREKKERFSLILESASTNQTSMYLCASSLIGTGGGQGFGQGTRLTVV.

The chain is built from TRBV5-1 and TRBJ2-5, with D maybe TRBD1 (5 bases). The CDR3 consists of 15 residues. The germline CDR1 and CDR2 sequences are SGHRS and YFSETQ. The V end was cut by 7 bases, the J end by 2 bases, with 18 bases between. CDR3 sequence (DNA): TGCGCCAGCCAAACCCTAGGACACCTACAAGAGACCCAGTACTTC. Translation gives CASQTLGHLQETQYF.